This T cell receptor beta chain came from a study of blood T cells in healthy people across ages. Findings of the study overall: Whereas aged donors had fewer naive CD4+ cells, long-lived donors had more of them and higher diversity.

Each donor had 8.5 to 10 milliliters of peripheral blood drawn. The CDR3 totals 14 residues. Germline V CDR1 and CDR2: MNHEY, SVGAGI. This clonotype has a handful of counts. Its antigen remains unknown. One junction end does not reproduce the germline sequence, and a read error may be involved. Combining a sample-barcoded 5' primer with a J-beta primer mix, a second PCR ran for about 7 to 11 cycles. TCRdb re-derived calls from the 5' RACE reads in MiXCR, one entry per CDR3 protein. The sample contains hundreds of thousands of distinct CDR3 sequences, around a quarter of which appear only once. These same data were also listed under a study on T cells of mothers and their children. In that study: Clones that were microchimeric and persistent were not detected among T cells.

The sample taken for sequencing was blood. The chain carries TRBV6-5 and TRBJ2-4, with no clear D. The source is a boy under 10 years old in good health. The CDR3, as DNA: TGTGCCAGCAGTTATTCTCAAGCCAAAAACATTCAGTGCTTC. It encodes CASSYSQAKNIQCF.